This T cell receptor beta chain was sequenced in a study of blood T cells in healthy people across ages. Details on this clonotype: What it binds is unknown.

CDR3 size: 13 residues. Between the trimmed V and J ends, which lost 4 bases and 9 bases, there was a span of 16 bases. CDR1 is SGHDT and CDR2 is YYEEEE in the germline V gene. Overall study findings and caveats: Researchers said unsorted PBMCs prevented a conclusive naive versus antigen-experienced comparison. Long-lived donors had more naive CD4+ cells and higher diversity than aged donors.

It was with a sample-barcoded 5' primer and a J-beta primer mix that a second PCR of roughly 7 to 12 cycles was run. Every cDNA molecule carried a tag from a template-switch adaptor bearing 12 random nucleotides. TCRdb independently ran MiXCR on the 5' RACE reads; one entry per CDR3 protein. The data show almost 800,000 distinct CDR3 sequences, about 62% seen once. This clonotype was sampled from a man aged 30-40 years in good health. This chain uses TRBV5-6 with TRBJ1-2; D not resolved. Sequencing used blood. The CDR3 DNA sequence: TGTGCCAGCAGCCGACACGGGAGGGATAGCTACACCTTC. Protein: CASSRHGRDSYTF. The variable domain in full, with the rest retrieved from reference TRBV5-6 and TRBJ1-2, is DAGVTQSPTHLIKTRGQQVTLRCSPKSGHDTVSWYQQALGQGPQFIFQYYEEEERQRGNFPDRFSGHQFPNYSSELNVNALLLGDSALYLCASSRHGRDSYTFGSGTRLTVV.